The rows below give T cell receptor beta chains drawn from one sample of a study of T-cell memory formation after mild COVID-19. MiXCR, run by TCRdb on the 5' RACE reads, gives a single entry per CDR3 protein. Here the sample spans over 120,000 distinct CDR3 sequences, almost 25% being singletons. The sample consisted of PBMCs or a T cell subset sorted from them (not recorded which). These TCRs come from an adult woman who had mild COVID-19 (a few samples of this study predate the infection). Cell type and time point are not known. CDR3s include the opening cysteine and the closing phenylalanine or tryptophan. The order of the fields is CDR3 length, clone size, V gene, J gene, CDR3 protein. Clone sizes are given selectively: once, few, many, or a class where the clone is expanded.

>13|NA|TRBV7-9|TRBJ1-3
CASSLDVGNTIYF
>11|NA|TRBV29-1|TRBJ2-1
CSVVRGYEQFF
>15|NA|TRBV7-8|TRBJ2-3
CASSGGTTSTDTQYF
>15|few|TRBV6-6|TRBJ2-5
CARSDIWASVVTQYF
>16|NA|TRBV5-5|TRBJ2-5
CASSLNSGMALETQYF
>14|NA|TRBV12-3/TRBV12-4|TRBJ2-5
CASSPVGIQETQYF
>15|few|TRBV9|TRBJ2-1
CASTLSGEERNEQFF
>18|NA|TRBV3-1|TRBJ1-5
CASSQVGFRWGGNQPQHF
>16|few|TRBV7-9|TRBJ2-1
CASSLVDRVSYNEQFF
>16|NA|TRBV7-6|TRBJ1-5
CASSPGTGGSNQPQHF
>12|NA|TRBV5-1|TRBJ1-1
CASTNRETEAFF
>15|NA|TRBV7-6|TRBJ1-2
CASSAPGQGLSGYTF
>16|NA|TRBV11-2|TRBJ1-6
CASSLVAGDYNSPLHF
>14|few|TRBV24-1|TRBJ2-3
CATAHRGTTDTQYF
>18|NA|TRBV19|TRBJ2-7
CASSNPGLAGGISYEQYF
>16|few|TRBV12-3/TRBV12-4|TRBJ2-7
CASSFHFSQPGYEQYF
>13|NA|TRBV24-1|TRBJ1-2
CATSAPGGAGYTF
>14|NA|TRBV20-1|TRBJ1-2
CSARDPGQGYGYTF
>12|few|TRBV28|TRBJ2-3
CASSVPAGTQYF
>15|NA|TRBV7-6|TRBJ1-4
CASSPSGGIWEKLFF
>16|once|TRBV12-3/TRBV12-4|TRBJ2-7
CASSQMTGGASYEQYF
>16|NA|TRBV7-6|TRBJ1-2
CASSLAGQGAGYGYTF
>16|many|TRBV7-9|TRBJ1-1
CASSLGAGARVTEAFF
>16|NA|TRBV7-6|TRBJ1-1
CASSFGTGLEGTEAFF
>12|NA|TRBV29-1|TRBJ2-7
CSVVEGYNEQYF
>20|NA|TRBV6-6|TRBJ2-1
CASTRSVAGGGNWDRNEQFF
>13|NA|TRBV12-3/TRBV12-4|TRBJ1-4
CASTDRGNEKLFF
>12|NA|TRBV15|TRBJ2-1
CATSMGGSEQFF
>16|few|TRBV4-2|TRBJ2-7
CASSHPRTGGSYEQYF